The source of this T cell receptor (beta chain) is a study of technical replicates of blood from several donors. Germline CDR1 is SGHRS and CDR2 is YFSETQ. V dropped 5 bases and J dropped 3; count of bases not matched to a gene: 9. The CDR3 contains 15 residues. The data were produced by immunoSEQ multiplex PCR, yet TCRdb's version contains in-frame clones alone and is incomplete. The data contain tens of thousands of clones, 85% to 95% of them singletons. Sequenced input: T cells isolated from PBMCs. This chain connects TRBV5-1 to TRBJ2-7; 9 bases fit TRBD2. The clonotype was recovered from a human donor in good health. The CDR3 reads CASRVIAGDNYEQYF. In DNA, the CDR3 is TGCGCCAGCAGGGTAATAGCGGGAGATAACTACGAGCAGTACTTC. Looking up the rest from reference TRBV5-1 and TRBJ2-7 gives the full variable domain: KAGVTQTPRYLIKTRGQQVTLSCSPISGHRSVSWYQQTPGQGLQFLFEYFSETQRNKGNFPGRFSGRQFSNSRSEMNVSTLELGDSALYLCASRVIAGDNYEQYFGPGTRLTVT.